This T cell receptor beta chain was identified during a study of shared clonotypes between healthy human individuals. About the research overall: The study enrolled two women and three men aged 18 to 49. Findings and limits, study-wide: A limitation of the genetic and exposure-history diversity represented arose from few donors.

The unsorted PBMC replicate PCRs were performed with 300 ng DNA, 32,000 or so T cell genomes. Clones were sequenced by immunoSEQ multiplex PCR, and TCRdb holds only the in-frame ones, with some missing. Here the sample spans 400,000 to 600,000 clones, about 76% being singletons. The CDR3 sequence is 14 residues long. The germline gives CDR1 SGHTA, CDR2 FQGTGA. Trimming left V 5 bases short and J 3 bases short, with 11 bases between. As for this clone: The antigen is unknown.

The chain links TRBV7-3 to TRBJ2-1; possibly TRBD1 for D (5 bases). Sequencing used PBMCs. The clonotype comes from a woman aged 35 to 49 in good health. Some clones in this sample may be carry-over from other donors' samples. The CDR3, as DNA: TGTGCCAGCAGCACCCCAGGGATCTACAATGAGCAGTTCTTC. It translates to CASSTPGIYNEQFF.